The 17 T cell receptor beta chains given below trace back to one sample, sequenced in a study of T cells in Graves' hyperthyroidism and ophthalmopathy. TCR beta CDR3 regions were amplified from RNA transcripts. The TCR CDR3 first-round RT-PCR relied on the HTBI primer set. MiXCR was run by TCRdb on the multiplex PCR reads, yielding one entry per CDR3 protein. Seen here are about 480,000 distinct CDR3 sequences, approximately 23% observed once, and the top ten hold 49%. The source material was blood. These receptors originate from a woman in her seventies with Graves' ophthalmopathy.

This clonotype occurred many times. The chain carries TRBV2 and TRBJ2-2; no reliable D call. V lost 8 bases and J 3 bases, leaving 7 bases between the germline ends. Germline-derived CDR1 and CDR2 are SNHLY and FYNNEI. The CDR3 is 12 residues long. The CDR3, as DNA: TGTGCCAGCGCACGGGACACCGGGGAGCTGTTTTTT. This encodes CASARDTGELFF.

The V and J genes are TRBV20-1 and TRBJ2-2; perhaps D is TRBD1 or TRBD2 (5 bases each). Looked up from germline, CDR1 is DFQATT and CDR2 is SNEGSKA (reference sequence). Trimming removed 2 bases at V and 5 bases at J, with 12 bases between. The length of the CDR3 is 14 residues. CDR3 loop: CSARLGWGTGELFF. The CDR3 DNA reads TGCAGTGCTAGACTGGGTTGGGGGACCGGGGAGCTGTTTTTT.

The genes are TRBV7-9 and TRBJ2-2, with TRBD2 matching over 7 bases. Unmatched junction bases numbered 16, after V lost 3 bases and J lost 3 bases. The CDR3 totals 19 residues. CDR1 SEHNR and CDR2 FQNEAQ come from the germline V gene (reference sequence). The CDR3 DNA follows: TGTGCCAGCAGCTTCCCCCGTTTCAATTTGCGGGAGTACACCGGGGAGCTGTTTTTT. Translated: CASSFPRFNLREYTGELFF.

The rearrangement links TRBV12-5 to TRBJ1-2; tentatively, D is TRBD1 (5 bases). V shed 1 base and J shed 8 bases, with 20 bases lying between them. Germline CDR1 is LGHNT and CDR2 is FRNRAP. This CDR3 spans 16 amino acids. The CDR3 DNA reads TGTGCTAGTGGTTTGGCCGTGGGAAGGGACTTCGGGGGCTACACCTTC. This encodes CASGLAVGRDFGGYTF.

This clonotype has just a few counts. This chain uses TRBV3-1 with TRBJ1-3; no clear D. Per the germline V gene, CDR1 is LGHDT and CDR2 is YNNKEL (reference sequence). V was clipped by 1 base and J by 3 bases, with 10 bases between them. The CDR3 is made up of 15 amino acids. The CDR3 bases are TGTGCCAGCAGCCAAGCTTGGGATAGTGGAAACACCATATATTTT. Translating gives CASSQAWDSGNTIYF.

The rearrangement uses TRBV7-8 and TRBJ2-3, with unresolved D. This CDR3 region has 15 residues. Trimming left V 1 base short and J 2 bases short, with 10 bases between. The V gene's germline CDR1 is SGHVS and CDR2 FQNEAQ. As DNA, the CDR3 is TGTGCCAGCAGCTTAGTGTTAGCAGACACAGATACGCAGTATTTT. Translated, it gives CASSLVLADTDTQYF.

There are a few counts of this clonotype. The V gene is TRBV24-1, the J gene TRBJ2-3; D not resolved. There are 14 residues in the CDR3. V was cut by 5 bases and J by 4 bases, with 12 bases left in between. Germline CDR1 reads KGHDR; CDR2 reads SFDVKD. In nucleotides, the CDR3 is TGTGCCACCAGTGGTTCCCGATGGTCAGATACGCAGTATTTT. This sequence encodes CATSGSRWSDTQYF.

The chain joins TRBV27 to TRBJ2-3; no clear D gene. There are 13 residues in the CDR3. Germline V CDR1 and CDR2: MNHEY, SMNVEV (reference sequence). V was clipped by 3 bases and J by 4 bases, with 8 bases between them. The CDR3 spells CASSFRWPDTQYF. The CDR3 nucleotides are TGTGCCAGCAGTTTCAGGTGGCCAGATACGCAGTATTTT.

This clonotype was seen repeatedly, ten times or more. This chain links TRBV7-2 with TRBJ2-3; 9 bases match TRBD2. The CDR3 runs to 16 residues. V shed 1 base and J 4 bases; nucleotides not matched to a gene: 6. Looked up from germline, CDR1 is SGHTA and CDR2 is FQGNSA. The CDR3 protein is CASSLVTASGADTQYF. In nucleotides, the CDR3 is TGTGCCAGCAGCTTAGTGACGGCTAGCGGGGCAGATACGCAGTATTTT.

This clonotype came up a few times. Being one base from a much bigger clone, this may be a read error. The V call is TRBV2, the J call TRBJ2-1, with 14 bases identical to TRBD2. The CDR3 sequence is 15 residues long. Germline V gene lookup returns CDR1 SNHLY and CDR2 FYNNEI. The CDR3 loop is CASSAGTSGSNGQFF. In nucleotides, the CDR3 is TGTGCCAGCAGTGCCGGGACTAGCGGGAGTAATGGGCAGTTCTTC.

In this sample, this clonotype turned up a few times. The chain employs TRBV15 and TRBJ2-7; 7 bases match TRBD2. The CDR3 sequence is 15 residues long. CDR1 is LNHNV and CDR2 is YYDKDF in the germline V gene (reference sequence). Unmatched junction bases numbered 8, after V lost 3 bases and J lost 3 bases. CDR3 DNA: TGTGCCACCAGCAGCAGGGCTAGCGGCAACTACGAGCAGTACTTC. Translation: CATSSRASGNYEQYF.

This clonotype was observed a handful of times. The J gene is TRBJ2-1, the V gene TRBV27; the match to TRBD2 covers 8 bases. Germline V gene sequence: CDR1 MNHEY, CDR2 SMNVEV (reference sequence). V trimming: 2 bases; J trimming: 3 bases; junction bases outside the gene matches: 3. The CDR3 has 15 residues. The CDR3 loop is CASSLALAVYNEQFF. For the CDR3, the DNA is TGTGCCAGCAGTTTAGCACTAGCGGTCTACAATGAGCAGTTCTTC.

This clonotype was detected many times. The V gene is TRBV12-3 or TRBV12-4, the J gene TRBJ1-2, with TRBD1 as a possible D gene (5 bases). Trimming shortened V by 6 bases and J by 7 bases, and 15 bases separated the two germline ends. The CDR3 loop spans 13 amino acids. The CDR3 DNA follows: TGTGCCAGCAGCCATAAAACAGGCTCTGGCTACACCTTC. Its translation is CASSHKTGSGYTF.

The chain recombines TRBV5-4 with TRBJ2-1; perhaps TRBD1 as D (5 bases). This CDR3 has 15 amino acids. Germline V CDR1 and CDR2: SGHNT, YYREEE (reference sequence). V lost 0 bases to trimming and J lost 4 bases, with 11 bases between them. CDR3: CASSLARGIYNEQFF. The CDR3 nucleotides are TGTGCCAGCAGCTTGGCTAGGGGCATTTACAATGAGCAGTTCTTC.

This clonotype was counted only a few times. The chain links TRBV6-1 to TRBJ2-3, with a possible D match to TRBD1 (5 bases). CDR3 length: 16 residues. The V end was cut by 7 bases, the J end by 4 bases, with 21 bases between. Germline V gene data show CDR1 as MNHNS and CDR2 as SASEGT. CDR3 coding DNA: TGTGCCAGCAACTACCGCTCGGGCAGGGTCTCAGATACGCAGTATTTT. Its translation: CASNYRSGRVSDTQYF.

The sample holds many counts of this clonotype. The genes are TRBV11-2 and TRBJ2-1; 7 positions agree with TRBD2. V trimming: 5 bases; J trimming: 7 bases; junction bases outside the gene matches: 20. The V gene's germline CDR1 is SGHAT and CDR2 FQNNGV. This CDR3 is built from 18 residues. The CDR3 protein is CASSPRPALRERKNEQFF. The CDR3 DNA follows: TGTGCCAGCAGCCCCCGACCTGCTTTGCGGGAGAGGAAGAATGAGCAGTTCTTC.

The chain combines TRBV30 with TRBJ1-4; 7 bases agree with TRBD1. V shed 1 base, J shed 3 bases, and the junction held 2 bases outside the gene matches. In germline, CDR1 is GTSNPN, CDR2 SVGIG (reference sequence). CDR3 size: 14 residues. The CDR3 nucleotides read TGTGCCTGGAGTGCCGGGACAGCTAATGAAAAACTGTTTTTT. It codes for CAWSAGTANEKLFF.